The entry that follows covers one T cell receptor (beta chain) sequence. Its cognate antigen is unknown. The TCR beta cDNA libraries carried unique molecular identifiers. TCRdb itself ran the PCR reads through MiXCR, one entry per CDR3 protein. The data contain 600,000 to 750,000 distinct CDR3 sequences, 55% to 60% of them seen just once; the ten biggest clones take up about 11%. With 5 bases removed from V and 7 bases from J, the gap between germline ends came to 21 bases. This CDR3 spans 16 amino acids. In germline, CDR1 is MDHEN, CDR2 SYDVKM. These data belong to a study of post-analysis software for immune sequencing data. Points from the study as a whole: Elevated frequency relative to controls characterized several TRBV segments in patients, TRBV5-6, TRBV5-1 and TRBV20-1 among them.

V is TRBV28 and J is TRBJ2-1; weak D call: TRBD2 (5 bases). This receptor was obtained from a girl aged 2-10 years with multiple sclerosis. The sequenced material came from blood. The CDR3 DNA is TGTGCCAGCAGTCACCCAAGGCGGGCCCCTAGTAATGAGCAGTTCTTC. Amino acids: CASSHPRRAPSNEQFF.